These 27 T cell receptor beta chains came from one sample sequenced in a study of T cell responses to AZD1222 COVID-19 vaccine. Here immunoSEQ multiplex PCR was the method, and the copy in TCRdb shows in-frame clones only, minus some. The table includes 100,000 to 150,000 clones, 92% detected once. The specimen was peripheral blood, collected on day 0 of AZD1222 vaccination. These receptors all come from an adult in good health.

The CDR3 DNA reads as TGTGCCAGCAGTCTAGACGCTAGCACAGATACGCAGTATTTT. This codes for CASSLDASTDTQYF. V usage is TRBV6-4 and J usage is TRBJ2-3; D is undetermined. In germline, CDR1 is MRHNA, CDR2 SNTAGT. The CDR3 runs 14 residues. The germline V and J ends were trimmed by 5 bases and 0 bases, with 9 bases remaining between them.

J is TRBJ2-5 and V is TRBV5-4, with D unclear. The germline CDR1 and CDR2 sequences are SGHNT and YYREEE (reference sequence). The ends were cut back, 0 bases at V and 2 bases at J, with 8 bases in the middle. CDR3 length: 14 amino acids. The CDR3 region is CASSLAGRQETQYF. CDR3 sequence (DNA): TGTGCCAGCAGCTTGGCCGGAAGGCAAGAGACCCAGTACTTC. Full variable domain (remainder filled in from reference TRBV5-4 and TRBJ2-5): ETGVTQSPTHLIKTRGQQVTLRCSSQSGHNTVSWYQQALGQGPQFIFQYYREEENGRGNFPPRFSGLQFPNYSSELNVNALELDDSALYLCASSLAGRQETQYFGPGTRLLVL.

This chain connects TRBV28 to TRBJ1-2; D not certain. Germline V gives CDR1 MDHEN, CDR2 SYDVKM. The CDR3 loop spans 14 amino acids. The ends were cut back, 4 bases at V and 2 bases at J, with 11 bases in the middle. CDR3 nucleotide sequence: TGTGCCAGCAGTTGGATGACACCCAACTATGGCTACACCTTC. Amino acids: CASSWMTPNYGYTF.

The chain joins TRBV19 to TRBJ1-2; 7 nucleotides match TRBD1. The CDR3 runs to 16 residues. CDR1 and CDR2 (germline): LNHDA, SQIVND (reference sequence). Unmatched junction bases numbered 8, after V lost 0 bases and J lost 4 bases. The CDR3 is CASSIDYRGKRYGYTF. DNA of the CDR3: TGTGCCAGTAGTATAGACTACAGGGGAAAGCGCTATGGCTACACCTTC.

V usage is TRBV19 and J usage is TRBJ1-1; a weak D match, TRBD1 (6 bases). CDR3 length equals 16 residues. Trimming pared 4 bases from V and 1 base from J, leaving 16 bases between. Germline V gene sequence: CDR1 LNHDA, CDR2 SQIVND (reference sequence). DNA of the CDR3: TGTGCCAGTAGTAGCCCCCCCAGGGGACCGAACACTGAAGCTTTCTTT. Protein sequence: CASSSPPRGPNTEAFF.

The V call is TRBV6-2 or TRBV6-3, the J call TRBJ1-1; a weak D match, TRBD1 (6 bases). Germline V gene data show CDR1 as MNHEY and CDR2 as SVGEGT. V was trimmed by 0 bases and J by 8 bases, leaving 19 bases between them. This CDR3 spans 16 amino acids. The CDR3 here is CASSYSGGRPRLEAFF. The CDR3 region has the DNA TGTGCCAGCAGTTACTCCGGGGGCCGTCCAAGATTAGAAGCTTTCTTT.

The chain has TRBV18 and TRBJ2-7, with TRBD1 as a possible D gene (6 bases). The length of the CDR3 is 15 residues. Germline loops: CDR1 KGHSH, CDR2 LQKENI. Trimming pared 3 bases from V and 10 bases from J, leaving 22 bases between. The CDR3: CASSPPLGGDSLQYF. In DNA, the CDR3 is TGTGCCAGCTCACCCCCTTTAGGGGGTGACAGCTTACAGTACTTC. Combining the CDR3 with reference TRBV18 and TRBJ2-7 gives the whole variable domain NAGVMQNPRHLVRRRGQEARLRCSPMKGHSHVYWYRQLPEEGLKFMVYLQKENIIDESGMPKERFSAEFPKEGPSILRIQQVVRGDSAAYFCASSPPLGGDSLQYFGPGTRLTVT.

The J gene is TRBJ1-2, the V gene TRBV9; D is possibly TRBD1 (5 bases). The V end was cut by 0 bases, the J end by 0 bases, with 9 bases between. The CDR3 has 15 amino acids. In germline, CDR1 is SGDLS, CDR2 YYNGEE. The CDR3 DNA reads TGTGCCAGCAGCGTAGAACACAGGCCTAACTATGGCTACACCTTC. This translates into CASSVEHRPNYGYTF.

This clone was counted once. The chain recombines TRBV14 with TRBJ2-7, with 8 bases that match TRBD2. CDR1 SGHDN and CDR2 FVKESK come from the germline V gene. This CDR3 spans 14 amino acids. With V trimmed by 4 bases and J by 3 bases, 5 bases remained unmatched. CDR3 sequence: CASSPGGLGYEQYF. The CDR3 DNA sequence: TGTGCCAGCAGCCCCGGGGGACTAGGCTACGAGCAGTACTTC.

This chain joins TRBV7-9 and TRBJ2-2; D gene ambiguous. CDR1 and CDR2 from the germline V gene are SEHNR and FQNEAQ (reference sequence). The CDR3 has 15 amino acids. V shed 0 bases and J shed 6 bases, with 11 bases lying between them. The CDR3 region is CASSLAARLSGELFF. CDR3 sequence (DNA): TGTGCCAGCAGCTTAGCTGCTAGGCTCTCCGGGGAGCTGTTTTTT.

The V and J genes are TRBV4-2 and TRBJ1-1; the match to TRBD1 covers 7 bases. The J segment lost 4 bases and the V segment lost 0 bases, leaving 8 bases of the junction unmatched. This CDR3 has 16 amino acids. Germline loops: CDR1 LGHNA, CDR2 YNFKEQ. In DNA form, the CDR3 reads TGTGCCAGCAGCCAAGATGGAAAGGGGGCAAGCACTGAAGCTTTCTTT. It encodes CASSQDGKGASTEAFF.

V gene TRBV30 combines with J gene TRBJ1-1; D is undetermined. Germline-derived CDR1 and CDR2 are GTSNPN and SVGIG (reference sequence). Between the trimmed V and J ends, which lost 2 bases and 11 bases, there was a span of 12 bases. The CDR3 extends over 11 amino acids. The CDR3 sequence: CAWSRVRAAFF. The CDR3 DNA sequence: TGTGCCTGGAGTCGGGTGAGGGCGGCTTTCTTT. Looking up the rest from reference TRBV30 and TRBJ1-1 gives the full variable domain: SQTIHQWPATLVQPVGSPLSLECTVEGTSNPNLYWYRQAAGRGLQLLFYSVGIGQISSEVPQNLSASRPQDRQFILSSKKLLLSDSGFYLCAWSRVRAAFFGQGTRLTVV.

The chain employs TRBV2 and TRBJ1-2; D is unclear. The CDR3 contains 13 residues. V lost 4 bases and J lost 4, with 10 bases in between. The germline gives CDR1 SNHLY, CDR2 FYNNEI. The CDR3 spells CASSVLQAYGYTF. CDR3 coding DNA: TGTGCCAGCAGTGTGCTTCAGGCCTATGGCTACACCTTC.

About this clone: Its ends do not fully match the called genes, so a read error is possible. The chain couples TRBV7-2 to TRBJ2-2; D is unresolved. The CDR3 covers 13 residues. The germline gives CDR1 SGHTA, CDR2 FQGNSA. The chain's CDR3 is CASSVRNPGELFF. In DNA, the CDR3 is TGTGCCAGCAGCGTACGGAACCCCGGGGAGCTGTTTTTT.

This chain joins TRBV6-5 and TRBJ1-2; a weak D match, TRBD1 (6 bases). Deletions cut 0 bases from V and 4 bases from J, with 9 bases between. Per the germline V gene, CDR1 is MNHEY and CDR2 is SVGAGI. This CDR3 is built from 14 residues. CDR3 sequence: CASSYSGGPYGYTF. CDR3 DNA: TGTGCCAGCAGTTACTCTGGGGGCCCCTATGGCTACACCTTC.

This rearrangement joins TRBV3-1 (or the pseudogene TRBV3-2) to TRBJ2-3; D is undetermined. The CDR3 totals 13 residues. The V gene's germline CDR1 is LGHDT and CDR2 YNNKEL (reference sequence). Trimming shortened V by 3 bases and J by 5 bases, and 9 bases separated the two germline ends. CDR3 in DNA: TGTGCCAGCAGCCATCGACACCAAGATACGCAGTATTTT. Its translation: CASSHRHQDTQYF.

This clone has just one count. A read error may produce the germline difference seen at one junction end. J is TRBJ2-7 and V is TRBV19; the D gene is possibly TRBD1 (6 bases). From germline, CDR1 is LNHDA and CDR2 SQIVND (reference sequence). CDR3 size: 16 residues. CDR3 sequence (DNA): TGTGCCAGTCGAACCACCCCGGGACAACTCTACTACGGGCAGTACTTC. Translating it yields CASRTTPGQLYYGQYF.

The rearrangement links TRBV19 to TRBJ2-1; D might be TRBD1 (6 bases). With 6 bases removed from V and 9 bases from J, the gap between germline ends came to 15 bases. The CDR3 runs to 13 residues. Germline CDR1 and CDR2: LNHDA and SQIVND (reference sequence). The CDR3 bases are TGTGCCAGTAGGGGGACAAACGTCGGTGAGCAGTTCTTC. Translating it yields CASRGTNVGEQFF.

The V gene is TRBV25-1, the J gene TRBJ1-5, with a possible D match to TRBD1 (5 bases). The V and J ends lost 5 bases and 5 bases respectively, with 16 bases between them. The CDR3 runs 15 residues. The germline V gene has CDR1 MGHDK and CDR2 SYGVNS. DNA of the CDR3: TGTGCCAGCAGTCCCCTTGGGGGAGGGGATCAGCCCCAGCATTTT. Amino acids: CASSPLGGGDQPQHF.

The chain uses TRBV29-1 and TRBJ1-1; 7 positions agree with TRBD1. Germline loops: CDR1 SQVTM, CDR2 ANQGSEA. The CDR3 totals 11 residues. Germline trimming cut 6 bases from V and 10 bases from J; bases unmatched to any gene: 8. DNA for the CDR3: TGCAGCGTCACAACAGGGGTAAGAGCTTTCTTT. Protein: CSVTTGVRAFF.

The V gene is TRBV19, the J gene TRBJ1-1; TRBD1 is a possible D gene (5 bases). Trimming removed 5 bases at V and 5 bases at J, with 12 bases between. The CDR3 is 13 residues long. CDR1 and CDR2 from the germline V gene are LNHDA and SQIVND (reference sequence). The CDR3 protein is CASSWRGGTEAFF. The CDR3 bases are TGTGCCAGTAGTTGGAGGGGAGGTACTGAAGCTTTCTTT. The full variable domain, in which reference TRBV19 and TRBJ1-1 provide the parts outside the CDR3, is DGGITQSPKYLFRKEGQNVTLSCEQNLNHDAMYWYRQDPGQGLRLIYYSQIVNDFQKGDIAEGYSVSREKKESFPLTVTSAQKNPTAFYLCASSWRGGTEAFFGQGTRLTVV.

The J gene is TRBJ1-4, the V gene TRBV11-2, with 7 bases that match TRBD1. V was pared by 5 bases and J by 1 base, with 7 bases of the junction left unmatched. The V gene's germline CDR1 is SGHAT and CDR2 FQNNGV. This CDR3 has 16 amino acids. CDR3 nucleotides: TGTGCCAGCAGCCCACCCTGGACAGGAACTAATGAAAAACTGTTTTTT. Amino acids: CASSPPWTGTNEKLFF. Based on the CDR3 plus reference TRBV11-2 and TRBJ1-4, the full variable domain is EAGVAQSPRYKIIEKRQSVAFWCNPISGHATLYWYQQILGQGPKLLIQFQNNGVVDDSQLPKDRFSAERLKGVDSTLKIQPAKLEDSAVYLCASSPPWTGTNEKLFFGSGTQLSVL.

As DNA, the CDR3 is TGCGCCAGCAGCCAAGGGGACAGGGGGCACGGCGGGGAGCTGTTTTTT. It encodes CASSQGDRGHGGELFF. V and J are TRBV4-1 and TRBJ2-2; 12 bases match TRBD1. J gave up 7 bases and V 1 base, and 4 bases lay outside the gene matches. Per germline, CDR1 MGHRA and CDR2 YSYEKL. The CDR3 contains 16 residues.

CDR3 in amino acids: CASGRGDTQGYTF. The CDR3 nucleotides read TGTGCTAGTGGGAGAGGAGACACTCAAGGCTACACCTTC. The chain combines TRBV12-5 with TRBJ1-2; D is uncertain. CDR3 length equals 13 residues. V lost 6 bases, J lost 8 bases, and 16 bases lay in between. Per germline, CDR1 LGHNT and CDR2 FRNRAP.

V is TRBV7-9 and J is TRBJ1-2, with D unclear. Germline assignment: CDR1 SEHNR and CDR2 FQNEAQ (reference sequence). Trimming took off 1 base at V and 8 bases at J, with 8 bases between the two ends. This CDR3 spans 12 amino acids. Written as DNA, the CDR3 is TGTGCCAGCAGCTTAGGAGTGTTAGGCTACACCTTC. Its protein is CASSLGVLGYTF.

This clone was observed once. This rearrangement joins TRBV6-5 to TRBJ1-3; D is uncertain. The germline V gene encodes CDR1 MNHEY and CDR2 SVGAGI. Trimming took off 4 bases at V and 1 base at J, with 8 bases between the two ends. This CDR3 comprises 14 residues. The CDR3 DNA is TGTGCCAGCAGTTCCCCATTGTCTGGAAACACCATATATTTT. Translated: CASSSPLSGNTIYF.

With regard to this clone: Additional DNA sequences in this sample encode the identical CDR3. V gene TRBV9 combines with J gene TRBJ2-1, with 10 bases aligning to TRBD2. Trimming cost V 1 base and J 6 bases; bases outside gene matches: 4. Germline CDR1 and CDR2: SGDLS and YYNGEE. This CDR3 is 15 amino acids long. CDR3 bases: TGTGCCAGCAGCGTAAGCGGGAGGGCCGGCAATGAGCAGTTCTTC. Amino acids: CASSVSGRAGNEQFF.